Presented here are 18 T cell receptor beta chains from one specimen sequenced in a study of blood T cell repertoires in COVID-19. Data came from immunoSEQ multiplex PCR; TCRdb stores just in-frame clones and leaves some out. The data show fewer than 250,000 clones, approximately 89% seen once. Sample: PBMCs or T cells enriched from blood (not recorded which). The receptor source for this set is a woman aged 30 to 39 who had been exposed to COVID-19.

This chain links TRBV2 with TRBJ1-6; D unresolved. The V gene lost 1 base and the J gene lost 7 bases, with 11 bases spanning the gap. Germline CDR1 is SNHLY and CDR2 is FYNNEI. This CDR3 is 15 amino acids long. CDR3 residues: CASSEGSGLNSPLHF. In DNA, the CDR3 is TGTGCCAGCAGTGAAGGGAGCGGTCTCAATTCACCCCTCCACTTT.

The chain is built from TRBV6-2 or TRBV6-3 and TRBJ1-2; D possibly corresponds to TRBD1 (5 bases). V lost 5 bases and J 4 bases, leaving 14 bases between the germline ends. This CDR3 comprises 14 residues. Germline V gene sequence: CDR1 MNHEY, CDR2 SVGEGT. The CDR3 sequence: CASSRDSAGYGYTF. The DNA of the CDR3 is TGTGCCAGCAGTAGAGACAGTGCTGGCTATGGCTACACCTTC.

V gene TRBV7-9 combines with J gene TRBJ2-1, with D possibly matching TRBD1 (6 bases). This CDR3 spans 12 amino acids. CDR1 and CDR2 (germline): SEHNR, FQNEAQ (reference sequence). V was clipped by 2 bases and J by 10 bases, with 9 bases between them. CDR3 in DNA: TGTGCCAGCAGCTTACCGGGGACAGAGCAGTTCTTC. As protein: CASSLPGTEQFF.

This clone was seen a single time. The same CDR3 arises from other DNA sequences in this sample as well. The chain carries TRBV5-1 and TRBJ1-2; D might be TRBD1 (6 bases). This CDR3 is 15 amino acids long. V dropped 0 bases and J dropped 4 bases, with 13 bases sitting between them. The germline V gene encodes CDR1 SGHRS and CDR2 YFSETQ. The CDR3 region is CASSLAGGAGYGYTF. Written as DNA, the CDR3 is TGCGCCAGCAGCTTGGCGGGGGGCGCGGGCTATGGCTACACCTTC.

The rearrangement joins TRBV27 to TRBJ2-1; 11 nucleotides align to TRBD2. CDR1 and CDR2 from the germline V gene are MNHEY and SMNVEV (reference sequence). The CDR3 is 16 residues long. With V trimmed by 5 bases and J by 7 bases, 10 bases remained unmatched. CDR3 DNA: TGTGCCAGCAGTCCCAACTTAGCGGGAGGGACAAATGAGCAGTTCTTC. Amino acid sequence: CASSPNLAGGTNEQFF.

This sequence joins TRBV20-1 and TRBJ2-2; 8 bases agree with TRBD1. CDR1 and CDR2 (germline): DFQATT, SNEGSKA (reference sequence). Trimming removed 3 bases from V and 6 bases from J; junction bases left unmatched: 6. The CDR3 runs 14 residues. Here the CDR3 reads CSASGDRSPGELFF. In DNA form, the CDR3 reads TGCAGTGCTAGTGGGGACAGGTCTCCCGGGGAGCTGTTTTTT.

The chain uses TRBV27 and TRBJ2-5; 10 positions agree with TRBD2. After removal of 3 bases from V and 5 bases from J, the junction contained 6 bases not matched to a gene. The CDR3 is 15 residues long. Germline loops: CDR1 MNHEY, CDR2 SMNVEV (reference sequence). CDR3 nucleotide sequence: TGTGCCAGCAGTTTGAGCGGGAGGGCCGTGGAGACCCAGTACTTC. Translating gives CASSLSGRAVETQYF.

A remark on this clone: Other DNA variants within this sample encode the same CDR3. CDR3 bases: TGCGCCAGCAGCTTGATGGGGACAAAGGGACCTTCACCCCTCCACTTT. It yields the protein CASSLMGTKGPSPLHF. The chain joins TRBV5-1 to TRBJ1-6, with D tentatively TRBD1 (6 bases). CDR3 length equals 16 residues. Germline assignment: CDR1 SGHRS and CDR2 YFSETQ. V was trimmed by 1 base and J by 9 bases, leaving 17 bases between them.

The CDR3 nucleotides read TGTGCCAGCAAAGGGGCAGCTGATTCACCCCTCCACTTT. Translating gives CASKGAADSPLHF. The chain uses TRBV12-3 or TRBV12-4 and TRBJ1-6; D perhaps matches TRBD1 (5 bases). V was trimmed by 7 bases and J by 8 bases, leaving 12 bases between them. This CDR3 comprises 13 residues.

The chain carries TRBV29-1 and TRBJ1-1; perhaps TRBD1 as D (6 bases). CDR3 length: 12 residues. V gave up 6 bases and J gave up 4 bases, with 12 bases separating them. The germline CDR1 and CDR2 sequences are SQVTM and ANQGSEA. For the CDR3, the DNA is TGCAGCGTCGGGGGGGCCGGCACTGAAGCTTTCTTT. Its translation: CSVGGAGTEAFF.

The V and J genes are TRBV9 and TRBJ2-1; 14 bases are shared with TRBD2. Germline trimming cut 0 bases from V and 7 bases from J; bases unmatched to any gene: 3. Per germline, CDR1 SGDLS and CDR2 YYNGEE. The CDR3 contains 16 residues. The CDR3 coding sequence is TGTGCCAGCAGCGTAGGACTAGCGGGAGGGTTAAATGAGCAGTTCTTC. Protein product: CASSVGLAGGLNEQFF.

The chain combines TRBV7-2 with TRBJ1-4; D gene uncertain. Germline V lookup: CDR1 SGHTA, CDR2 FQGNSA. V lost 5 bases, J lost 0 bases, and 10 bases lay in between. The CDR3 extends over 15 amino acids. The CDR3 DNA follows: TGTGCCAGCAGCGCGCATATTGCAACTAATGAAAAACTGTTTTTT. Protein product: CASSAHIATNEKLFF.

The V and J genes are TRBV5-1 and TRBJ2-1, with D tentatively TRBD2 (6 bases). The CDR3 covers 16 residues. V was shortened by 5 bases and J by 0 bases, with 15 bases between the two germline ends. The germline gives CDR1 SGHRS, CDR2 YFSETQ. CDR3 nucleotide sequence: TGCGCCAGCAGTCCTTCTGGAGGGCCCTCCTACAATGAGCAGTTCTTC. It is translated as CASSPSGGPSYNEQFF.

The chain employs TRBV7-3 and TRBJ2-3; 9 bases are a match to TRBD2. With V trimmed by 2 bases and J by 6 bases, 0 bases remained unmatched. The CDR3 loop spans 13 amino acids. CDR1 SGHTA and CDR2 FQGTGA come from the germline V gene. The chain's CDR3 is CASSLGLADTQYF. Here the CDR3 DNA reads TGTGCCAGCAGCTTAGGACTAGCGGATACGCAGTATTTT.

The rearrangement links TRBV5-4 to TRBJ1-2; 8 nucleotides line up with TRBD1. V lost 0 bases and J lost 3; bases outside the gene matches: 7. Looked up from germline, CDR1 is SGHNT and CDR2 is YYREEE (reference sequence). This CDR3 comprises 16 residues. This chain's CDR3 is CASSLEGTGMDYGYTF. The CDR3 bases are TGTGCCAGCAGCTTGGAAGGGACAGGTATGGACTATGGCTACACCTTC.

The chain has TRBV18 and TRBJ1-2; D not resolved. The CDR3 contains 15 residues. With 0 bases removed from V and 11 bases from J, the gap between germline ends came to 19 bases. Germline CDR1 is KGHSH and CDR2 is LQKENI. The CDR3 loop reads CASSPPTRRESEYTF. In DNA, the CDR3 is TGTGCCAGCTCACCACCGACCAGACGGGAGAGTGAGTACACCTTC.

The chain employs TRBV19 and TRBJ1-2; no reliable D call. CDR1 is LNHDA, CDR2 SQIVND, per germline (reference sequence). The V gene lost 7 bases and the J gene lost 4 bases, with 19 bases spanning the gap. CDR3 length equals 15 residues. CDR3 nucleotides: TGTGCCAGTAAAGTTGCAGAGGGTTCACCCTATGGCTACACCTTC. Its protein is CASKVAEGSPYGYTF.

DNA of the CDR3: TGTGCCAGCTGGCAGGGCTCTGGGGCCAACGTCCTGACTTTC. It specifies CASWQGSGANVLTF. The chain combines TRBV5-4 with TRBJ2-6; D might be TRBD1 (5 bases). V was clipped by 7 bases and J by 0 bases, with 8 bases between them. The CDR3 totals 14 residues. Germline values: CDR1 SGHNT, CDR2 YYREEE (reference sequence). Full variable domain (missing parts from reference TRBV5-4 and TRBJ2-6): ETGVTQSPTHLIKTRGQQVTLRCSSQSGHNTVSWYQQALGQGPQFIFQYYREEENGRGNFPPRFSGLQFPNYSSELNVNALELDDSALYLCASWQGSGANVLTFGAGSRLTVL.